This TCR beta chain was sequenced during a study of cytomegalovirus exposure and HLA in healthy donors. On the study more broadly: Later, an analysis reported that the 120 or so validation repertoires had used the same platform as the approximately 680 first-cohort repertoires. Findings and limits, study-wide: Whilst most TCR sequences proved rare, a subset of public TCRs occurred across many donors. Reports showed the classifier diagnosing cytomegalovirus status with high specificity and sensitivity. A few CMV-associated chains were confirmed in vitro to be specific for CMV antigens.

With regard to this clone: Its target is not known.

V was trimmed by 5 bases and J by 4 bases, leaving 12 bases between them. CDR3 length: 13 residues. The data were produced by immunoSEQ multiplex PCR, yet TCRdb's version contains in-frame clones alone and is incomplete. This sample carries 95,000 to 150,000 clones, 70% to 90% of them seen once, and the ten largest clones take 2.1%. This TCR came from a woman in her thirties in good health and CMV-seronegative. The sample consisted of PBMCs. The chain employs TRBV5-3 and TRBJ1-2; TRBD1 is a possible D gene (6 bases). TRBV5-3 is labeled an ORF, and its function is uncertain. The CDR3 DNA sequence: TGTGCCAGAAGATATACAGGGAGCTATGGCTACACCTTC. This sequence encodes CARRYTGSYGYTF.